Each of the 23 T cell receptor beta chains below was sequenced from the same sample in a study of blood T cells in healthy people across ages. The second PCR ran 7 to 11 cycles with a sample-barcoded 5' primer and J-beta primers. TCRdb reanalysed the 5' RACE reads using MiXCR and keeps one entry per CDR3 protein. The sample yields 780,000 or so distinct CDR3 sequences, 20% to 30% seen once. This same sample was also taken into another study, of T cells of mothers and their children.

Sequencing was performed on blood. The receptors shown here come from a boy aged 5-17 years in good health.

V is TRBV6-6 and J is TRBJ1-1; the D is unclear. V was cut by 2 bases and J by 3 bases, with 10 bases left in between. CDR3 length: 14 residues. CDR1 is MNHNY, CDR2 SVGAGI, per germline (reference sequence). Written as DNA, the CDR3 is TGTGCCAGCAGTTACCTAACTGGGGACACTGAAGCTTTCTTT. Translation: CASSYLTGDTEAFF.

This clonotype came up a few times. The chain uses TRBV20-1 and TRBJ2-6; D is unclear. V was pared by 6 bases and J by 0 bases, with 12 bases between. From germline, CDR1 is DFQATT and CDR2 SNEGSKA (reference sequence). CDR3 length: 15 amino acids. The CDR3 DNA reads as TGCAGTGCCTCTGTGAGGAGCTCTGGGGCCAACGTCCTGACTTTC. This gives the protein CSASVRSSGANVLTF.

The genes are TRBV12-3 or TRBV12-4 and TRBJ2-1; D call uncertain. The CDR3 contains 16 residues. The ends were cut back, 3 bases at V and 0 bases at J, with 12 bases in the middle. CDR3 nucleotide sequence: TGTGCCAGCAGTTTCTGGGGTACGAGCTCCTACAATGAGCAGTTCTTC. This sequence encodes CASSFWGTSSYNEQFF.

This clonotype was seen a handful of times. The chain is built from TRBV2 and TRBJ2-4; a weak D match, TRBD2 (6 bases). Between the trimmed V and J ends, which lost 7 bases and 5 bases, there was a span of 18 bases. CDR1 is SNHLY, CDR2 FYNNEI, per germline. There are 15 residues in the CDR3. CDR3 region: CASKSRDSEENIQYF. CDR3 nucleotide sequence: TGTGCCAGCAAGAGCCGGGACTCAGAGGAAAACATTCAGTACTTC. Supplemented by reference TRBV2 and TRBJ2-4, the full variable domain reads EPEVTQTPSHQVTQMGQEVILRCVPISNHLYFYWYRQILGQKVEFLVSFYNNEISEKSEIFDDQFSVERPDGSNFTLKIRSTKLEDSAMYFCASKSRDSEENIQYFGAGTRLSVL.

V and J are TRBV5-5 and TRBJ1-5; D unclear. Per the germline V gene, CDR1 is SGHKS and CDR2 is YYEKEE (reference sequence). V was clipped by 4 bases and J by 2 bases, with 19 bases between them. The CDR3 runs to 17 residues. The CDR3 DNA reads as TGTGCCAGCAGCCCTGACCTGCTCAGAGCGGGCAATCAGCCCCAGCATTTT. Translating it yields CASSPDLLRAGNQPQHF.

The CDR3: CASSEIWAGQASQYF. CDR3 nucleotide sequence: TGTGCCAGTAGTGAAATTTGGGCGGGGCAGGCCTCCCAGTACTTC. V gene TRBV19 combines with J gene TRBJ2-5; D perhaps matches TRBD2 (6 bases). Germline CDR1 and CDR2: LNHDA and SQIVND (reference sequence). V lost 5 bases, J lost 9 bases, and 22 bases lay in between. This CDR3 spans 15 amino acids.

The chain recombines TRBV29-1 with TRBJ2-7, with D perhaps TRBD1 (6 bases). CDR1 and CDR2 from the germline V gene are SQVTM and ANQGSEA. The CDR3 contains 15 residues. Trimming stripped 4 bases from V and 2 bases from J, with 18 bases between. CDR3 nucleotides: TGCAGCGTTGCGGCAGGGGCTAATCCTACCTACGAGCAGTACTTC. It is translated as CSVAAGANPTYEQYF.

This clonotype appeared a few times. The chain links TRBV2 to TRBJ2-7, with D unresolved. Trimming removed 6 bases from V and 6 bases from J, with 21 bases in between. CDR3 length equals 15 residues. In germline, CDR1 is SNHLY, CDR2 FYNNEI. Here the CDR3 reads CASRVGGATGTEQYF. The CDR3 coding sequence is TGTGCCAGCAGAGTGGGTGGAGCGACCGGAACCGAGCAGTACTTC.

This clonotype was recorded a few times. The chain uses TRBV6-5 and TRBJ2-5; no clear D. Germline lookup yields CDR1 MNHEY and CDR2 SVGAGI. This CDR3 is 14 amino acids long. Trimming removed 4 bases at V and 5 bases at J, with 14 bases between. As DNA, the CDR3 is TGTGCCAGCAGTTCCCCGAGAAAATTGGAGACCCAGTACTTC. The encoded protein is CASSSPRKLETQYF.

This clonotype was picked up a small number of times. The V and J genes are TRBV5-8 and TRBJ2-4, with 12 bases fitting TRBD2. There are 17 residues in the CDR3. V trimming: 9 bases; J trimming: 2 bases; junction bases outside the gene matches: 12. In germline, CDR1 is SGHTS, CDR2 YDEGEE. The CDR3 protein is CANLRLAGDLSKNIQYF. The CDR3 nucleotides are TGTGCCAACCTACGACTAGCGGGAGATCTGTCCAAAAACATTCAGTACTTC.

V and J are TRBV28 and TRBJ1-2; TRBD1 might be the D (6 bases). This CDR3 is 13 amino acids long. Germline V gene sequence: CDR1 MDHEN, CDR2 SYDVKM. Trimming shortened V by 7 bases and J by 3 bases, and 12 bases separated the two germline ends. CDR3 in amino acids: CASMRGGHYGYTF. CDR3 nucleotides: TGTGCCAGCATGAGGGGGGGTCACTATGGCTACACCTTC.

The CDR3 protein is CSVEDGGGSYNEQFF. CDR3 in DNA: TGCAGCGTTGAAGACGGCGGGGGCTCCTACAATGAGCAGTTCTTC. The V gene is TRBV29-1, the J gene TRBJ2-1, with 7 bases that match TRBD2. This CDR3 comprises 15 residues. J was trimmed by 0 bases and V by 0 bases; bases with no gene match: 2. Germline loops: CDR1 SQVTM, CDR2 ANQGSEA.

The J gene is TRBJ1-5, the V gene TRBV28; D not certain. The CDR3 extends over 13 amino acids. Germline V gives CDR1 MDHEN, CDR2 SYDVKM. Trimming took off 3 bases at V and 7 bases at J, with 10 bases between the two ends. The CDR3, as DNA: TGTGCCAGCAGTTTCGTTGCCGGCCAGCCCCAGCATTTT. This sequence encodes CASSFVAGQPQHF.

This clonotype was seen a handful of times. The chain is built from TRBV4-3 and TRBJ2-5, with a possible D match to TRBD1 (6 bases). Germline V CDR1 and CDR2: LGHNA, YSLEER. V lost 0 bases and J 5 bases, leaving 25 bases between the germline ends. The length of the CDR3 is 19 residues. The CDR3 nucleotides read TGCGCCAGCAGCCAAGATGTCCGGGCCCTCAGTCCCCAGGGGGAGACCCAGTACTTC. Encoded protein: CASSQDVRALSPQGETQYF.

V is TRBV7-3 and J is TRBJ2-3, with TRBD1 matching over 12 bases. Germline V gives CDR1 SGHTA, CDR2 FQGTGA. The CDR3 extends over 15 amino acids. V trimming: 5 bases; J trimming: 10 bases; junction bases outside the gene matches: 10. The CDR3 reads CASSLAGTGGEAQYF. The CDR3 DNA reads TGTGCCAGCAGCCTCGCCGGGACAGGGGGCGAGGCGCAGTATTTT.

V gene TRBV4-3 combines with J gene TRBJ2-5; D remains unclear. The end of the DNA aligns better with TRBJ2-7, so the J call may be wrong. The length of the CDR3 is 14 residues. The germline CDR1 and CDR2 sequences are LGHNA and YSLEER. The CDR3 loop reads CASSQSYGPYEQYF. In DNA form, the CDR3 reads TGCGCCAGCAGCCAATCCTACGGACCCTACGAGCAGTACTTC.

V and J are TRBV15 and TRBJ2-7; D gene ambiguous. This CDR3 is 13 amino acids long. V gave up 0 bases and J gave up 3 bases, with 6 bases separating them. The germline gives CDR1 LNHNV, CDR2 YYDKDF (reference sequence). CDR3 sequence (DNA): TGTGCCACCAGCAGAGACAGACACTACGAGCAGTACTTC. Translated: CATSRDRHYEQYF.

The chain is built from TRBV9 and TRBJ2-2; D gene unclear. Trimming removed 7 bases from V and 3 bases from J, with 7 bases in between. The CDR3 spans 12 residues. The germline CDR1 and CDR2 sequences are SGDLS and YYNGEE. CDR3 in DNA: TGTGCCAGCGGACCTGACACCGGGGAGCTGTTTTTT. It yields the protein CASGPDTGELFF.

This clonotype appeared a few times. The chain recombines TRBV24-1 with TRBJ1-5, with D possibly being TRBD1 (6 bases). The ends were cut back, 3 bases at V and 4 bases at J, with 9 bases in the middle. CDR3 length: 14 amino acids. Germline assignment: CDR1 KGHDR and CDR2 SFDVKD. CDR3 loop: CATSDPDRNQPQHF. The CDR3 DNA follows: TGTGCCACCAGTGATCCGGACAGAAATCAGCCCCAGCATTTT.

The V and J genes are TRBV15 and TRBJ1-2; TRBD1 matches 8 bases. With 6 bases clipped from V and 7 bases from J, the junction kept 19 bases outside the gene matches. CDR1 is LNHNV and CDR2 is YYDKDF in the germline V gene (reference sequence). The CDR3 extends over 17 amino acids. The CDR3 nucleotides read TGTGCCACCAGGAAGCCCGGGACAGGCGGGCTTGACGGTGGCTACACCTTC. Translating it yields CATRKPGTGGLDGGYTF.

Turning to this clonotype: The junction shows a germline mismatch at one end, possibly a read error. V usage is TRBV7-2 and J usage is TRBJ2-1; 14 bases fit TRBD2. The CDR3 runs to 16 residues. Germline CDR1 is SGHTA and CDR2 is FQGNSA. CDR3 region: CAGSRQGLAGDNEQFF. For the CDR3, the DNA is TGTGCCGGCAGCCGACAGGGACTAGCGGGAGACAATGAGCAGTTCTTC.

V is TRBV2 and J is TRBJ2-3; TRBD2 agrees at 7 bases. The junction had 7 bases not matched to a gene; V was cut back by 5 bases and J by 5 bases. The CDR3 has 14 amino acids. CDR1 SNHLY and CDR2 FYNNEI come from the germline V gene. CDR3 nucleotide sequence: TGTGCCAGCAGTCGAGCGGGACCCCAAGATACGCAGTATTTT. It yields the protein CASSRAGPQDTQYF.

This clonotype was counted between two and nine times. The chain combines TRBV28 with TRBJ1-1; possible D gene TRBD1, 6 bases. The CDR3 totals 14 residues. The V and J ends lost 1 base and 0 bases respectively, with 6 bases between them. Germline V CDR1 and CDR2: MDHEN, SYDVKM. CDR3 amino acids: CASSLYRVNTEAFF. The CDR3 coding sequence is TGTGCCAGCAGTTTATACAGGGTGAACACTGAAGCTTTCTTT.